The 24 T cell receptor beta chains in this list originate from one sample, sequenced in a study of blood T cell repertoires in COVID-19. Profiling relied on immunoSEQ multiplex PCR, and the TCRdb table lists in-frame clones only, not all of them. The sample records approximately 90,000 clones, roughly 87% being singletons. The sequenced sample consisted of peripheral blood. Every receptor here comes from a man aged 50 to 60 with acute or convalescent COVID-19.

J is TRBJ1-1 and V is TRBV10-3; 7 positions agree with TRBD1. Germline V gene lookup returns CDR1 ENHRY and CDR2 SYGVKD. The CDR3 length is 18 residues. Trimming removed 0 bases from V and 4 bases from J; junction bases left unmatched: 14. The CDR3 DNA sequence: TGTGCCATCAGTGAGTCGGAAACAGGGGCCTCTAGGACCACTGAAGCTTTCTTT. Residues: CAISESETGASRTTEAFF.

The chain carries TRBV6-5 and TRBJ1-6; D is unclear. Trimming shortened V by 6 bases and J by 8 bases, and 11 bases separated the two germline ends. This CDR3 is built from 13 residues. The germline V gene encodes CDR1 MNHEY and CDR2 SVGAGI. CDR3 in amino acids: CASSLRQDSPLHF. DNA for the CDR3: TGTGCCAGCAGCTTAAGACAAGATTCACCCCTCCACTTT.

The genes are TRBV6-5 and TRBJ1-1; D possibly corresponds to TRBD1 (5 bases). This CDR3 spans 14 amino acids. The germline V and J ends were trimmed by 4 bases and 4 bases, with 13 bases remaining between them. The germline CDR1 and CDR2 sequences are MNHEY and SVGAGI. CDR3 DNA: TGTGCCAGCAGTTTGAGCGGGGGGAGCACTGAAGCTTTCTTT. This codes for CASSLSGGSTEAFF.

Only a few counts were recorded for this clone. The CDR3 region has the DNA TGCAGCGCTAACAGGGGGCAGAACACTGAAGCTTTCTTT. Translated: CSANRGQNTEAFF. J is TRBJ1-1 and V is TRBV29-1; 9 nucleotides agree with TRBD1. This CDR3 region has 13 residues. V shed 7 bases and J 1 base; nucleotides not matched to a gene: 4. Germline CDR1 SQVTM, CDR2 ANQGSEA.

The chain combines TRBV3-1 (or the pseudogene TRBV3-2) with TRBJ2-1; 8 nucleotides agree with TRBD2. This CDR3 has 15 amino acids. Germline V gene sequence: CDR1 LGHDT, CDR2 YNNKEL (reference sequence). The junction had 8 bases not matched to a gene; V was cut back by 7 bases and J by 3 bases. The CDR3 here is CASTDGGAFYNEQFF. The DNA of the CDR3 is TGTGCCAGCACCGACGGGGGGGCCTTCTACAATGAGCAGTTCTTC.

This clone appeared a few times. The CDR3 sequence is CASSSSWTGATEAFF. DNA of the CDR3: TGTGCCAGCTCGAGTTCTTGGACAGGGGCAACTGAAGCTTTCTTT. The chain uses TRBV2 and TRBJ1-1; the match to TRBD1 covers 9 bases. The germline CDR1 and CDR2 sequences are SNHLY and FYNNEI. CDR3 length: 15 residues. With 8 bases clipped from V and 5 bases from J, the junction kept 12 bases outside the gene matches. Drawing the rest from reference TRBV2 and TRBJ1-1, the complete variable domain is EPEVTQTPSHQVTQMGQEVILRCVPISNHLYFYWYRQILGQKVEFLVSFYNNEISEKSEIFDDQFSVERPDGSNFTLKIRSTKLEDSAMYFCASSSSWTGATEAFFGQGTRLTVV.

This sequence joins TRBV4-1 and TRBJ1-1, with unresolved D. CDR3 size: 15 residues. Germline CDR1 reads MGHRA; CDR2 reads YSYEKL. V shed 2 bases and J shed 1 base, with 11 bases lying between them. CDR3 protein: CASSQPEITNTEAFF. CDR3 sequence (DNA): TGCGCCAGCAGCCAACCTGAGATAACGAACACTGAAGCTTTCTTT.

The CDR3 loop is CASSPELGYSNTEAFF. For the CDR3, the DNA is TGTGCCAGCAGCCCGGAACTAGGCTACTCGAACACTGAAGCTTTCTTT. The chain carries TRBV7-9 and TRBJ1-1; no clear D. In germline, CDR1 is SEHNR, CDR2 FQNEAQ (reference sequence). This CDR3 spans 16 amino acids. Trimming took off 5 bases at V and 1 base at J, with 17 bases between the two ends.

Here the CDR3 DNA reads TGTGCCAGCAGTTTTATTGCGGGGGCGAGCGGCTACACCTTC. It yields the protein CASSFIAGASGYTF. The V gene is TRBV28, the J gene TRBJ1-2; D possibly corresponds to TRBD1 (6 bases). The CDR3 length is 14 residues. CDR1 and CDR2 from the germline V gene are MDHEN and SYDVKM. V was shortened by 3 bases and J by 8 bases, with 16 bases between the two germline ends.

The chain links TRBV6-2 or TRBV6-3 to TRBJ2-7; 7 bases match TRBD2. The V gene's germline CDR1 is MNHEY and CDR2 SVGEGT. V was pared by 5 bases and J by 4 bases, with 8 bases of the junction left unmatched. The CDR3 is made up of 14 amino acids. The CDR3 loop reads CASSDWGGSYEQYV. As DNA, the CDR3 is TGTGCCAGCAGTGACTGGGGAGGGTCATACGAGCAGTACGTC.

V is TRBV5-8 and J is TRBJ1-1; D gene unclear. CDR1 is SGHTS and CDR2 is YDEGEE in the germline V gene. CDR3 length: 11 residues. The V end was cut by 0 bases, the J end by 9 bases, with 6 bases between. CDR3 protein: CASSLERKAFF. The CDR3, as DNA: TGTGCCAGCAGCTTGGAGAGGAAAGCTTTCTTT.

The chain uses TRBV9 and TRBJ1-6; 9 positions match TRBD1. The J segment lost 6 bases and the V segment lost 0 bases, leaving 1 base of the junction unmatched. Germline V gene lookup returns CDR1 SGDLS and CDR2 YYNGEE. This CDR3 region has 15 residues. CDR3 bases: TGTGCCAGCAGCGTAGAGGGACAGGGTAATTCACCCCTCCACTTT. It is translated as CASSVEGQGNSPLHF.

V is TRBV7-3 and J is TRBJ1-2, with 8 positions matching TRBD1. The trim removed 5 bases at V and 4 bases at J, leaving 6 bases unmatched. CDR3 length equals 14 residues. Germline-derived CDR1 and CDR2 are SGHTA and FQGTGA. Here the CDR3 DNA reads TGTGCCAGCAGCGCAAACGGACAGGGCTATGGCTACACCTTC. It translates to CASSANGQGYGYTF.

The chain couples TRBV21-1 to TRBJ1-2; the D call in the table, TRBD1, was not verified against the DNA. TRBV21-1 is a pseudogene segment. The CDR3 is made up of 19 amino acids. CDR3 sequence: CASSKALRDRMGCNYGYTF. The DNA of the CDR3 is TGTGCCAGCAGCAAAGCGCTAAGGGACAGGATGGGTTGTAACTATGGCTACACCTTC.

The chain joins TRBV6-5 to TRBJ1-1; 9 nucleotides align to TRBD1. The CDR3 loop spans 16 amino acids. CDR1 MNHEY and CDR2 SVGAGI come from the germline V gene. The trim removed 0 bases at V and 8 bases at J, leaving 10 bases unmatched. The CDR3 loop is CASSYSSGQGPREAFF. The CDR3 DNA reads TGTGCCAGCAGTTACTCGAGTGGACAGGGGCCCAGGGAAGCTTTCTTT.

The chain recombines TRBV5-4 with TRBJ1-2, with TRBD1 matching over 7 bases. Germline loops: CDR1 SGHNT, CDR2 YYREEE (reference sequence). Trimming at V came to 1 base and at J to 6 bases, leaving 6 bases not matched to a gene. This CDR3 is built from 14 residues. The CDR3 here is CASSLKTGFHGYTF. CDR3 bases: TGTGCCAGCAGCTTGAAGACAGGGTTCCATGGCTACACCTTC.

This clone appeared once. The chain is built from TRBV29-1 and TRBJ1-2, with a possible D match to TRBD1 (6 bases). Germline lookup yields CDR1 SQVTM and CDR2 ANQGSEA. V lost 7 bases and J lost 0, with 18 bases in between. The CDR3 consists of 15 residues. CDR3 nucleotide sequence: TGCAGCGCACCGGGAGGGGGGATCACTAACTATGGCTACACCTTC. This encodes CSAPGGGITNYGYTF.

The rearrangement joins TRBV14 to TRBJ2-7; TRBD1 is a possible D gene (7 bases). Germline V gene lookup returns CDR1 SGHDN and CDR2 FVKESK. Trimming cost V 6 bases and J 3 bases, with 15 bases left between them. The CDR3 sequence is 14 residues long. This CDR3 reads CASSYSQGGYEQYV. In DNA form, the CDR3 reads TGTGCCAGCAGTTACTCTCAGGGGGGCTACGAGCAGTACGTC.

This clone showed up just once. The J gene is TRBJ1-3, the V gene TRBV5-6, with a possible D match to TRBD1 (5 bases). CDR1 and CDR2 from the germline V gene are SGHDT and YYEEEE. The V gene lost 3 bases and the J gene lost 1 base, with 8 bases spanning the gap. This CDR3 comprises 14 residues. CDR3 DNA: TGTGCCAGCAGCTACTCAGGGTCTGGAAACACCATATATTTT. Its protein is CASSYSGSGNTIYF.

For the CDR3, the DNA is TGTGCCAGCAGCCAAGCAAACAGAGATAATTCACCCCTCCACTTT. Translating gives CASSQANRDNSPLHF. This rearrangement joins TRBV3-1 (or the pseudogene TRBV3-2) to TRBJ1-6; no clear D. V was cut by 1 base and J by 5 bases, with 9 bases left in between. The CDR3 extends over 15 amino acids. Per germline, CDR1 LGHDT and CDR2 YNNKEL (reference sequence).

The rearrangement joins TRBV10-3 to TRBJ1-1, with D possibly matching TRBD1 (6 bases). The V and J ends lost 2 bases and 4 bases respectively, with 11 bases between them. The CDR3 contains 14 residues. Per germline, CDR1 ENHRY and CDR2 SYGVKD. Here the CDR3 reads CAISEGGASTEAFF. In DNA form, the CDR3 reads TGTGCCATCAGTGAGGGGGGCGCGAGCACTGAAGCTTTCTTT.

V and J are TRBV30 and TRBJ1-1; D is perhaps TRBD1 (6 bases). Germline V gene lookup returns CDR1 GTSNPN and CDR2 SVGIG (reference sequence). Trimming pared 0 bases from V and 4 bases from J, leaving 15 bases between. The CDR3 is 15 amino acids. DNA of the CDR3: TGTGCCTGGAGTGTAGGTCAAGGGGGTGGCACTGAAGCTTTCTTT. Translation: CAWSVGQGGGTEAFF.

This clone was detected a few times. The V call is TRBV7-7, the J call TRBJ1-1; D call uncertain. This CDR3 is 13 amino acids long. From germline, CDR1 is SSHAT and CDR2 FNYEAQ (reference sequence). Deletions cut 5 bases from V and 1 base from J, with 8 bases between. The CDR3 DNA follows: TGTGCCAGCAGCCAAGACACGAACACTGAAGCTTTCTTT. It codes for CASSQDTNTEAFF.

This sequence joins TRBV3-1 (or the pseudogene TRBV3-2) and TRBJ2-1; 12 positions agree with TRBD2. The germline gives CDR1 LGHDT, CDR2 YNNKEL (reference sequence). The CDR3 contains 18 residues. The V and J ends lost 4 bases and 6 bases, in that order; junction bases with no gene match: 13. CDR3 protein: CASSRTLAGGFVGNEQFF. The CDR3 DNA sequence: TGTGCCAGCAGCCGAACCCTAGCGGGGGGGTTTGTTGGCAATGAGCAGTTCTTC.